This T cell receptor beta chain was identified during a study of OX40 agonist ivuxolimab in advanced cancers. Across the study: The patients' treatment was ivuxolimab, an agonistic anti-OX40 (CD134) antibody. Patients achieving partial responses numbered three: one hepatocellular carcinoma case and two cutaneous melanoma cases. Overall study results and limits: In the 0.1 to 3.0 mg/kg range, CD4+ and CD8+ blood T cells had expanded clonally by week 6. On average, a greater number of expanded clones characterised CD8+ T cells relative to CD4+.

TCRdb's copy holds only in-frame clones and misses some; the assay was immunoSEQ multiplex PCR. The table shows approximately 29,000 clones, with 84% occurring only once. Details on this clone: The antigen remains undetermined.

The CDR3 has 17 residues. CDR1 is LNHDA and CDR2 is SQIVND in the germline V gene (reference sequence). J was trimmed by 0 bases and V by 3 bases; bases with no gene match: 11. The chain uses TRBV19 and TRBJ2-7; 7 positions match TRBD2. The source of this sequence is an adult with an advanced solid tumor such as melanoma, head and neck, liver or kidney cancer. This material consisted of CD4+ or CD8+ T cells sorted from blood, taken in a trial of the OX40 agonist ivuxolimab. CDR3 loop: CASSIRMGGSSSYEQYF. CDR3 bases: TGTGCCAGTAGTATTAGAATGGGGGGGTCTTCCTCCTACGAGCAGTACTTC.